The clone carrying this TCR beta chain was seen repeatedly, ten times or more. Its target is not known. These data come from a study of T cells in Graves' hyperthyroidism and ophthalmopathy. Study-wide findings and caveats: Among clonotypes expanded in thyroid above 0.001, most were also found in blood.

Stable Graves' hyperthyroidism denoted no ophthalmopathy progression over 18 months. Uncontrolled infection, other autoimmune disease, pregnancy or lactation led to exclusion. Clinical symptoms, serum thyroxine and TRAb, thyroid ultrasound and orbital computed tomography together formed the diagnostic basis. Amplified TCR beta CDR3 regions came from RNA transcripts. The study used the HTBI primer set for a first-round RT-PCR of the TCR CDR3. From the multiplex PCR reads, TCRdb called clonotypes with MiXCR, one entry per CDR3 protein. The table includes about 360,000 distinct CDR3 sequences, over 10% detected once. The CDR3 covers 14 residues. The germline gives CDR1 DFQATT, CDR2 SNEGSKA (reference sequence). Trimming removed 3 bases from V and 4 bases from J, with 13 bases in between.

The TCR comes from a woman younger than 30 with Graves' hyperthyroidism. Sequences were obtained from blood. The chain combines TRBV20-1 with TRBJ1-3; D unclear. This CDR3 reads CSASYIDTGNTIYF. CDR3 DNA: TGCAGTGCTAGCTACATCGACACGGGAAACACCATATATTTT.